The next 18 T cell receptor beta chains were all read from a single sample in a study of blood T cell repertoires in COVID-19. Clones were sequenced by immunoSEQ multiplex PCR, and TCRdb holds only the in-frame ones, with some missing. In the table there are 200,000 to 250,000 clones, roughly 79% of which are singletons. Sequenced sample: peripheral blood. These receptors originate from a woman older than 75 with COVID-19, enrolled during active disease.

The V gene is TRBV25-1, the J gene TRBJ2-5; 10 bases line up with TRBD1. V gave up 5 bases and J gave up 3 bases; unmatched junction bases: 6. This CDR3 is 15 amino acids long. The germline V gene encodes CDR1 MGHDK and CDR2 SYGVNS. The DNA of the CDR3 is TGTGCCAGCAGTTCCGGACAGGGGGTTAAAGAGACCCAGTACTTC. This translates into CASSSGQGVKETQYF.

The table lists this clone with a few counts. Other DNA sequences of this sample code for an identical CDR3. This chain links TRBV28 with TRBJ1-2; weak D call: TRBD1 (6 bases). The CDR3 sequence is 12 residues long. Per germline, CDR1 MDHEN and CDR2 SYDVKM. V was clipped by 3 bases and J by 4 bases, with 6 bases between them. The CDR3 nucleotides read TGTGCCAGCAGTTTGACAGGCTATGGCTACACCTTC. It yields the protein CASSLTGYGYTF.

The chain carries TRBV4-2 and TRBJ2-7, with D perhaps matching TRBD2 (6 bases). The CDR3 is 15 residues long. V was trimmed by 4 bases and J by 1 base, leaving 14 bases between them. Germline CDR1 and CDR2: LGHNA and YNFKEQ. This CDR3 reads CASSLGLAESYEQYF. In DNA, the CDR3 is TGTGCCAGCAGCCTCGGGTTAGCGGAGTCCTACGAGCAGTACTTC.

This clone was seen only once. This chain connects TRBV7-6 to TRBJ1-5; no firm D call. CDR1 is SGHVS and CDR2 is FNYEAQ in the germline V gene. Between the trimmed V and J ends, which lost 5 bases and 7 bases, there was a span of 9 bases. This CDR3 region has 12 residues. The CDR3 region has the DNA TGTGCCAGCAGCCGCCCGGGACAGCCCCAGCATTTT. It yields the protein CASSRPGQPQHF.

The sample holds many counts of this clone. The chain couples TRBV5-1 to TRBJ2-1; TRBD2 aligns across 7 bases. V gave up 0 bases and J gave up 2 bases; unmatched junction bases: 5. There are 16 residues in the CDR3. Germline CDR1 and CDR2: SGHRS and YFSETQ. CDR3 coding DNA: TGCGCCAGCAGCTTGGTAGGCGGGGGAGCCTACAATGAGCAGTTCTTC. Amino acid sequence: CASSLVGGGAYNEQFF.

The CDR3 sequence: CASSRGFRTEAFF. The CDR3 DNA follows: TGTGCCAGCAGCCGAGGTTTCCGGACTGAAGCTTTCTTT. The chain recombines TRBV14 with TRBJ1-1; D ambiguous. The CDR3 consists of 13 residues. With 4 bases removed from V and 5 bases from J, the gap between germline ends came to 11 bases. CDR1 is SGHDN, CDR2 FVKESK, per germline.

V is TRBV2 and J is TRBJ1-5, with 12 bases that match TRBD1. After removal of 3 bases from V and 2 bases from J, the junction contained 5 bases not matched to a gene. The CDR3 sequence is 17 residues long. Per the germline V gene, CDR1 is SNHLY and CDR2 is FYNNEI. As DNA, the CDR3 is TGTGCCAGCAGTGATTTAGGGACAGGGGGCCGCAATCAGCCCCAGCATTTT. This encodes CASSDLGTGGRNQPQHF. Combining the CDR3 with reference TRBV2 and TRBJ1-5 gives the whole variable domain EPEVTQTPSHQVTQMGQEVILRCVPISNHLYFYWYRQILGQKVEFLVSFYNNEISEKSEIFDDQFSVERPDGSNFTLKIRSTKLEDSAMYFCASSDLGTGGRNQPQHFGDGTRLSIL.

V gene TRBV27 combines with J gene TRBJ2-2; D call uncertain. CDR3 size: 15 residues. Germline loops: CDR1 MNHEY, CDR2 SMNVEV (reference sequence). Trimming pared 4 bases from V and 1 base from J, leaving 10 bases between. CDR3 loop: CASSSGALNTGELFF. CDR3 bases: TGTGCCAGCAGTTCAGGTGCCCTGAACACCGGGGAGCTGTTTTTT.

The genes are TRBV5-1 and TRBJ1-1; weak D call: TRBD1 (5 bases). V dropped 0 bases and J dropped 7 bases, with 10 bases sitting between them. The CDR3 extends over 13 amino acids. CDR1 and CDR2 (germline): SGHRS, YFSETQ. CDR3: CASSLVGRYEAFF. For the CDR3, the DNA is TGCGCCAGCAGCTTGGTGGGGCGGTATGAAGCTTTCTTT.

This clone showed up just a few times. The CDR3 region has the DNA TGTGCCAGCAGCTTAGATAGTAGCGGGGAGCTGTTTTTT. Its protein is CASSLDSSGELFF. The V call is TRBV11-2, the J call TRBJ2-2; no reliable D call. The V end lost 0 bases, the J end lost 7 bases, and 6 bases lay between the germline ends. The CDR3 covers 13 residues. Germline V gives CDR1 SGHAT, CDR2 FQNNGV. The whole variable domain, filled in from reference TRBV11-2 and TRBJ2-2, reads EAGVAQSPRYKIIEKRQSVAFWCNPISGHATLYWYQQILGQGPKLLIQFQNNGVVDDSQLPKDRFSAERLKGVDSTLKIQPAKLEDSAVYLCASSLDSSGELFFGEGSRLTVL.

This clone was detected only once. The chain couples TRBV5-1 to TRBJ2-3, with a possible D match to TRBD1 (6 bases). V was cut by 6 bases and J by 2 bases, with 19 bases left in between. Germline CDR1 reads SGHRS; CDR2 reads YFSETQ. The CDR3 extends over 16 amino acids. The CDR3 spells CASILGGQPHTDTQYF. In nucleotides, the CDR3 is TGCGCCAGCATTCTCGGTGGACAGCCTCACACAGATACGCAGTATTTT.

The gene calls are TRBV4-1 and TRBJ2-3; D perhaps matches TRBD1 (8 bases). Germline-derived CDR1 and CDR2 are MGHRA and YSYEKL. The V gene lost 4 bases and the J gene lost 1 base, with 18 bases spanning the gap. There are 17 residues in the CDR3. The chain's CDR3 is CASSPRTGTIGTDTQYF. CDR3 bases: TGCGCCAGCAGCCCTAGGACAGGGACTATAGGCACAGATACGCAGTATTTT.

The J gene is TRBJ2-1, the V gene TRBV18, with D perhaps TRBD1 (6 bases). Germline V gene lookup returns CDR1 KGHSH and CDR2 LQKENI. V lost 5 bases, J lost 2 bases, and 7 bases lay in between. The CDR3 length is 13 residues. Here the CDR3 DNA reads TGTGCCAGCTCAAGGGACACCTACAATGAGCAGTTCTTC. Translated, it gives CASSRDTYNEQFF.

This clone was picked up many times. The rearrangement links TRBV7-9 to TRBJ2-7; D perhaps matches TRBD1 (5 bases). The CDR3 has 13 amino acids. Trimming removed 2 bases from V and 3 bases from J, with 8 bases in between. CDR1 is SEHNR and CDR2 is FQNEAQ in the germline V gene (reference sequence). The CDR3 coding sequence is TGTGCCAGCAGCTTAAGGGGAAACTACGAGCAGTACTTC. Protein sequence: CASSLRGNYEQYF.

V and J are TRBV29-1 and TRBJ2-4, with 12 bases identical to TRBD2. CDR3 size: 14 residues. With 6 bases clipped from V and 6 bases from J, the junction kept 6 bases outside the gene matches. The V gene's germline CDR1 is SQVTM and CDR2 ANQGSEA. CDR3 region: CSVQLTSGGNIQYF. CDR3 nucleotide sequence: TGCAGCGTCCAATTGACTAGCGGGGGAAACATTCAGTACTTC.

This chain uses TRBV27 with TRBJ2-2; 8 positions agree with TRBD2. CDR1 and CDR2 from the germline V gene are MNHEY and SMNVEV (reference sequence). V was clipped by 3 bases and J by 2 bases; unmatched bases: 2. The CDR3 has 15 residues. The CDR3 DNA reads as TGTGCCAGCAGTTTGTTAGCGGGAAACACCGGGGAGCTGTTTTTT. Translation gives CASSLLAGNTGELFF.

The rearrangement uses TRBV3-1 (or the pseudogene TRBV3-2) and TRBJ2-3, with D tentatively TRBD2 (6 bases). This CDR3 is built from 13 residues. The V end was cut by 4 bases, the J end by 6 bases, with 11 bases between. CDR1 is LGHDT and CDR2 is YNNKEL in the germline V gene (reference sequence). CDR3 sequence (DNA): TGTGCCAGCAGCCTCATCCGGGGGGATACGCAGTATTTT. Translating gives CASSLIRGDTQYF.

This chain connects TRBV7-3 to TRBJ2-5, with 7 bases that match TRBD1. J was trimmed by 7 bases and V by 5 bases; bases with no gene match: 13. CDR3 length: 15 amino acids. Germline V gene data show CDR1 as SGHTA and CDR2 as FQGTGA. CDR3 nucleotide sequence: TGTGCCAGCAGCGCCAGACAGGGTACGGGTGTGACCCAGTACTTC. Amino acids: CASSARQGTGVTQYF.